This TCR beta chain originates from a study of regulatory T cells in long-lasting Graves disease. The length of the CDR3 is 14 residues. Per the germline V gene, CDR1 is DFQATT and CDR2 is SNEGSKA (reference sequence). Trimming cost V 6 bases and J 5 bases, with 19 bases left between them. Relying on iRepertoire HTBI primers and Arm-PCR of CDR3 regions, the team built TCR beta libraries. TCRdb used MiXCR to reprocess the multiplex PCR reads, holding one entry per CDR3 protein. The table has 550,000 or so distinct CDR3 sequences, around 13% seen once; the top ten hold approximately 9.6%. In this sample, this clonotype turned up many times. Specified time point: newly diagnosed GD, antithyroid drugs for less than 3 months. Generation of the TCR library employed RNA extracted from PBMCs. This sample also belongs to another study, concerning T cells in Graves' hyperthyroidism and ophthalmopathy.

J is TRBJ1-1 and V is TRBV20-1; TRBD1 might be the D (5 bases). The receptor's source is a woman younger than 45 with Graves disease. The source material was peripheral blood mononuclear cells (PBMCs), sampled at new diagnosis, from a patient treated with antithyroid drugs. The DNA of the CDR3 is TGCAGTGCGTGGGACGGGTCGTTTTGGACTGAAGCTTTCTTT. This encodes CSAWDGSFWTEAFF.